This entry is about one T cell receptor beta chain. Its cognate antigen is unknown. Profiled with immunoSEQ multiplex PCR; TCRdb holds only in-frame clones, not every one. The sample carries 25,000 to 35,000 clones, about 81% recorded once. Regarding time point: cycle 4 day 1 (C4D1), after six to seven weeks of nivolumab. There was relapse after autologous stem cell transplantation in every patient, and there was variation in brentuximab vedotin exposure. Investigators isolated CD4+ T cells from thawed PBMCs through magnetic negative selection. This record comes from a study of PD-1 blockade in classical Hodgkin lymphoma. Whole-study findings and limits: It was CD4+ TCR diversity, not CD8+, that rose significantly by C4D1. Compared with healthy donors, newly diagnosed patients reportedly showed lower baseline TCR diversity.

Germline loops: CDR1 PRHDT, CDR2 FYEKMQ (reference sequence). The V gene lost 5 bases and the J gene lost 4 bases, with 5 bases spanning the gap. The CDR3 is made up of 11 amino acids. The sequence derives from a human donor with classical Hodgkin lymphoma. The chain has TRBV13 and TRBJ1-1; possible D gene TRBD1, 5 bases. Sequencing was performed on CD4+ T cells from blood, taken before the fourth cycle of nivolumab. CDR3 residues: CASSQGTEAFF. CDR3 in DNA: TGTGCCAGCAGCCAGGGCACTGAAGCTTTCTTT.